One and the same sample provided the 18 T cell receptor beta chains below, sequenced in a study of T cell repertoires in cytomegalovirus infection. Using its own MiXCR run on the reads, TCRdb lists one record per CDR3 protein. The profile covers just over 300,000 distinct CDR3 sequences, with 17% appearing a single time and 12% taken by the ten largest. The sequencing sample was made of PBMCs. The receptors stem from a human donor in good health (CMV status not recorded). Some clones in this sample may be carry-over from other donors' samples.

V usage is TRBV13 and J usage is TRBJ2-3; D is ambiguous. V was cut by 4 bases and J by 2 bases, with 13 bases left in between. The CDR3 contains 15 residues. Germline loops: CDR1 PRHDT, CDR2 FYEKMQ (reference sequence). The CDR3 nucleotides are TGTGCCAGCAGCTCTGGACCACCACTCACAGATACGCAGTATTTT. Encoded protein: CASSSGPPLTDTQYF.

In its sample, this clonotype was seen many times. For the CDR3, the DNA is TGTGCCAGTAGTGAGGGGCAGAACACTGAAGCTTTCTTT. This translates into CASSEGQNTEAFF. J is TRBJ1-1 and V is TRBV19, with a possible D match to TRBD1 (5 bases). Germline CDR1 and CDR2: LNHDA and SQIVND (reference sequence). The ends were cut back, 5 bases at V and 1 base at J, with 8 bases in the middle. This CDR3 region has 13 residues.

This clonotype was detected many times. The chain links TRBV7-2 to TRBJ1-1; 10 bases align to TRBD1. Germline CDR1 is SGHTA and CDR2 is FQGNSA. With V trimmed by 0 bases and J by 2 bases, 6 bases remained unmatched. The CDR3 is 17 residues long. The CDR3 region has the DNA TGTGCCAGCAGCTTAGCCGACAGGGGGCTACTTAACACTGAAGCTTTCTTT. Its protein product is CASSLADRGLLNTEAFF.

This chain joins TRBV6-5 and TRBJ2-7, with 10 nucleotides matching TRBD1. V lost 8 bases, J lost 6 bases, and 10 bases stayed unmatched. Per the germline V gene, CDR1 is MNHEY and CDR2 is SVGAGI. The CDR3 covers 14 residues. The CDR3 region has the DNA TGTGCCAGCCGGAGAGGGACAGGGGCTAGCGAGCAGTACTTC. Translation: CASRRGTGASEQYF.

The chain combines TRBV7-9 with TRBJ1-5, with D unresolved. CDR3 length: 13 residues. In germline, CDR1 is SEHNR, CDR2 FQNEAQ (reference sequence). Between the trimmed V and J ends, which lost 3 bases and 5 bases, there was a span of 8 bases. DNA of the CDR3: TGTGCCAGCAGCTTCGGATCCTATCAGCCCCAGCATTTT. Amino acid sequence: CASSFGSYQPQHF. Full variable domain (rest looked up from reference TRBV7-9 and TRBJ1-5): DTGVSQNPRHKITKRGQNVTFRCDPISEHNRLYWYRQTLGQGPEFLTYFQNEAQLEKSRLLSDRFSAERPKGSFSTLEIQRTEQGDSAMYLCASSFGSYQPQHFGDGTRLSIL.

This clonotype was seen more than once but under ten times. The CDR3 loop reads CAISGGTGPSGANVLTF. The CDR3 DNA follows: TGTGCCATCAGTGGGGGGACAGGGCCCTCTGGGGCCAACGTCCTGACTTTC. This rearrangement joins TRBV10-3 to TRBJ2-6, with 9 bases identical to TRBD1. Losses at the gene ends were 4 bases for V and 0 bases for J; bases not matched to a gene: 4. The CDR3 spans 17 residues. CDR1 is ENHRY and CDR2 is SYGVKD in the germline V gene.

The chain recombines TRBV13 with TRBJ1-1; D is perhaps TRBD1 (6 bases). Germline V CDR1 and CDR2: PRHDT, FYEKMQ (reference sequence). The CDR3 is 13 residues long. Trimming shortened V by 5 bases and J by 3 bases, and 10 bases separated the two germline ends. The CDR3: CASSLHRDTEAFF. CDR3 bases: TGTGCCAGCAGCCTACACAGGGACACTGAAGCTTTCTTT. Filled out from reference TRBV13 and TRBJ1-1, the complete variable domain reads AAGVIQSPRHLIKEKRETATLKCYPIPRHDTVYWYQQGPGQDPQFLISFYEKMQSDKGSIPDRFSAQQFSDYHSELNMSSLELGDSALYFCASSLHRDTEAFFGQGTRLTVV.

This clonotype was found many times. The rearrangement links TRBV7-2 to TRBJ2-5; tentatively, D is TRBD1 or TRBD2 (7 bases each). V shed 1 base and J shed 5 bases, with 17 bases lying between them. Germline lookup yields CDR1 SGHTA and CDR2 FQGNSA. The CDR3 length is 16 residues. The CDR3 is CASSLGAGGVRETQYF. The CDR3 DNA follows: TGTGCCAGCAGCTTAGGTGCAGGGGGGGTACGCGAGACCCAGTACTTC.

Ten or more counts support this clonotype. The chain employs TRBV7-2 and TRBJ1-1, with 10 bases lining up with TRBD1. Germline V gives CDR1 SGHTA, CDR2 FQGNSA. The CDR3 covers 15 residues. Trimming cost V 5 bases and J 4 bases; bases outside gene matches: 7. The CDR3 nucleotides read TGTGCCAGCAGCAATCGACAGGGGGCAGGCACTGAAGCTTTCTTT. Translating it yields CASSNRQGAGTEAFF.

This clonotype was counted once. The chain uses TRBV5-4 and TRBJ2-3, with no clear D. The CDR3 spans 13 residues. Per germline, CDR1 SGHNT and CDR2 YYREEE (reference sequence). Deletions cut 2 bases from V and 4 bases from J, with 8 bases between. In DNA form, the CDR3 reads TGTGCCAGCAGCTTTTCAGAGTCAGATACGCAGTATTTT. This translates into CASSFSESDTQYF.

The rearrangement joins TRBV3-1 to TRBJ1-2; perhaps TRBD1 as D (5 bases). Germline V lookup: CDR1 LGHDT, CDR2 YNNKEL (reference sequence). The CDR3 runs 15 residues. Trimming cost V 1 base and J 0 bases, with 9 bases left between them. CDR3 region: CASSQAGRANYGYTF. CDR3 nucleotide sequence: TGTGCCAGCAGCCAAGCAGGGCGAGCTAACTATGGCTACACCTTC.

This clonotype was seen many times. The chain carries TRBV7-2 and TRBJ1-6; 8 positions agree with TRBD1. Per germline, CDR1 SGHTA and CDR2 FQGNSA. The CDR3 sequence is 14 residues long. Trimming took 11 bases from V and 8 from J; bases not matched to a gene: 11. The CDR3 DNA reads TGTGCCGGGGGTTACCGGGACAGGTATTCACCCCTCCACTTT. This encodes CAGGYRDRYSPLHF.

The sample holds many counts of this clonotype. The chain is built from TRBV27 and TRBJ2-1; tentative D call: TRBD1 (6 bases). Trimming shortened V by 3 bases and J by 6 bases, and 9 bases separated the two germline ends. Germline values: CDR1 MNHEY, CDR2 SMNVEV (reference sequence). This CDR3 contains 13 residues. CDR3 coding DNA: TGTGCCAGCAGTTTGTCAGGGGTCAATGAGCAGTTCTTC. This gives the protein CASSLSGVNEQFF.

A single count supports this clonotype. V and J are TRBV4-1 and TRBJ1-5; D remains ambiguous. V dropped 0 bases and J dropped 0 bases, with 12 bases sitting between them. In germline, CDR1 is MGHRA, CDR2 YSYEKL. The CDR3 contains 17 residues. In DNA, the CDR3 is TGCGCCAGCAGCCAAGATTTCGGACTGAGTAGCAATCAGCCCCAGCATTTT. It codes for CASSQDFGLSSNQPQHF.

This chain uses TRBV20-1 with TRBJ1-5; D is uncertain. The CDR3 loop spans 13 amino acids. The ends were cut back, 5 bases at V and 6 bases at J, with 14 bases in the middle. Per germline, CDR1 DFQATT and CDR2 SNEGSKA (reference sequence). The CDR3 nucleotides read TGCAGTGCTCGAGGGCAGAAGAGTCAGCCCCAGCATTTT. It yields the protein CSARGQKSQPQHF.

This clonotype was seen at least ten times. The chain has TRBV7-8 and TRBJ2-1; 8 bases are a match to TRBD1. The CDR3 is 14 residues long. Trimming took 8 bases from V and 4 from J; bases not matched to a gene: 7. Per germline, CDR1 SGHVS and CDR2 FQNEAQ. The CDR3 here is CASGNRQGYNEQFF. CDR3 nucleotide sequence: TGTGCCAGCGGGAACCGACAGGGGTACAATGAGCAGTTCTTC.

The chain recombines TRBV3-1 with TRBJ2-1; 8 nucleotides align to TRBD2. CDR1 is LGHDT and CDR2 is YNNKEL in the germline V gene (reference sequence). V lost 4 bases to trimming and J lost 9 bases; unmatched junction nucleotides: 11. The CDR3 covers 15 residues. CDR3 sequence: CASSLSGRGNGEQFF. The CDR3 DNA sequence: TGTGCCAGCAGCCTCTCCGGGAGGGGTAACGGTGAGCAGTTCTTC.

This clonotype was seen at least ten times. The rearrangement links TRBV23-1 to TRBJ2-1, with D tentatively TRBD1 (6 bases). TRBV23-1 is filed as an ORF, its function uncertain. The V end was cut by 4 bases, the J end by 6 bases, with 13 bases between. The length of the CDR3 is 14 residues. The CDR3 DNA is TGCGCCAGCAGTCCAGGGGTTACACGCAATGAGCAGTTCTTC. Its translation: CASSPGVTRNEQFF.